Given below is one T cell receptor (beta chain) in context. These data come from a study of blood T cell repertoires in COVID-19. Study details: The study drew acute and convalescent COVID-19 samples from the United States, Italy and Spain. Sources were T cells, B-cell-depleted T cells, or PBMCs; the material itself was cDNA or gDNA.

In the original workflow: Amplification with reference gene primers provided the estimates of nucleated cell counts. Repertoires were generated with immunoSEQ multiplex PCR, while TCRdb's copy carries only in-frame clones and drops some. V, J and clone size reflect that table, while D and trimming were determined from the DNA. The sample consists of some 150,000 clones, approximately 80% of them appearing once. This CDR3 region has 15 residues. In germline, CDR1 is SGHVS, CDR2 FNYEAQ. Between the trimmed V and J ends, which lost 3 bases and 0 bases, there was a span of 11 bases. The chain employs TRBV7-6 and TRBJ1-2; D not certain. Sequences were obtained from peripheral blood. This TCR was sampled from a woman between 50 and 59 years old with acute or convalescent COVID-19. CDR3 coding DNA: TGTGCCAGCAGCTTCCTCCTTGGCCCTAACTATGGCTACACCTTC. It encodes CASSFLLGPNYGYTF.